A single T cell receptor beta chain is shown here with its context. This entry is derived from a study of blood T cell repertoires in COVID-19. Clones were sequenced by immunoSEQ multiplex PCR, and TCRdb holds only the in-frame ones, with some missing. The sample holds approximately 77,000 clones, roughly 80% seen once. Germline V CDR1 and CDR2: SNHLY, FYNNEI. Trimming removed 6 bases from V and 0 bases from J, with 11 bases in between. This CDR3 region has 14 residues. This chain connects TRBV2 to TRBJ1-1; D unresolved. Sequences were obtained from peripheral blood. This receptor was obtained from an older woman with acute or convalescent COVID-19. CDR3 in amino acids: CASRKTVMNTEAFF. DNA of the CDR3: TGTGCCAGCAGAAAAACAGTAATGAACACTGAAGCTTTCTTT.